This T cell receptor beta chain comes out of a study of T cell changes during pregnancy in multiple sclerosis. Using immunoSEQ multiplex PCR, the repertoire was profiled, and TCRdb retains in-frame clones only, with some absent. The sample carries tens of thousands of clones, about 93% recorded once. Germline V CDR1 and CDR2: MNHEY, SMNVEV (reference sequence). The CDR3 consists of 13 residues. V dropped 2 bases and J dropped 2 bases, with 7 bases sitting between them. This sample comprised CD8+ T cells from peripheral blood mononuclear cells, obtained in the third trimester of pregnancy. This TCR came from a female donor with multiple sclerosis, enrolled in a pregnancy study. The chain couples TRBV27 to TRBJ2-7; no reliable D call. As DNA, the CDR3 is TGTGCCAGCAGTTTAGCGATGCCCTACGAGCAGTACTTC. The encoded protein is CASSLAMPYEQYF.